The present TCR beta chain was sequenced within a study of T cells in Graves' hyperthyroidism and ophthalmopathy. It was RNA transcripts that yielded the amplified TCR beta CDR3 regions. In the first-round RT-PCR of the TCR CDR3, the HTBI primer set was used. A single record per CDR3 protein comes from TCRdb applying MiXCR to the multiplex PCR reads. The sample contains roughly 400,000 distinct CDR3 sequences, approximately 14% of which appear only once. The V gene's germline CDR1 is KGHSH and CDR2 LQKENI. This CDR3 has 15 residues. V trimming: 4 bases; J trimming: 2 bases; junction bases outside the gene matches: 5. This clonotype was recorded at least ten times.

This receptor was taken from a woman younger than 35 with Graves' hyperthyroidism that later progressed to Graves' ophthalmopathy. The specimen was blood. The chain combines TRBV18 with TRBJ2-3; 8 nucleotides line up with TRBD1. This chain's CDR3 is CASSLGTGTTDTQYF. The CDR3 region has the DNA TGTGCCAGCTCACTCGGGACAGGAACCACAGATACGCAGTATTTT.